This T cell receptor beta chain was documented in a study of T cell changes during pregnancy in multiple sclerosis. The germline V gene has CDR1 MNHEY and CDR2 SVGAGI. After removal of 6 bases from V and 2 bases from J, the junction contained 6 bases not matched to a gene. CDR3 size: 15 residues. This clone appeared a single time. Method: immunoSEQ multiplex PCR; TCRdb's copy keeps in-frame clones and lacks some. The data contain about 57,000 clones, 75% to 90% of them seen just once; the ten biggest clones take up 0.38%. The specimen was CD4+ T cells from peripheral blood mononuclear cells, collected in the third trimester of pregnancy. This receptor was taken from a female donor with multiple sclerosis, enrolled in a pregnancy study. The rearrangement links TRBV6-5 to TRBJ2-7, with 11 bases aligning to TRBD2. CDR3 sequence reads: CASRNGLAGAYEQYF. Here the CDR3 DNA reads TGTGCCAGCAGAAACGGACTAGCGGGTGCCTACGAGCAGTACTTC.